These 5 T cell receptor beta chains were sequenced from one sample in a study of cytomegalovirus exposure and HLA in healthy donors. TCRdb's copy holds only in-frame clones and misses some; the assay was immunoSEQ multiplex PCR. The top ten clones hold roughly 1.4% of a sample with 55,000 to 80,000 clones, 90% to 95% of them seen once. Sequencing was done on a sample of PBMCs. The origin of the receptors is a man between 18 and 29 years old in good health and CMV-seropositive.

This chain joins TRBV5-4 and TRBJ1-2; tentatively, D is TRBD1 (5 bases). The CDR3 covers 14 residues. Germline assignment: CDR1 SGHNT and CDR2 YYREEE (reference sequence). Trimming cost V 2 bases and J 2 bases, with 10 bases left between them. The CDR3 nucleotides are TGTGCCAGCAGCTTTGACAGCCGGAACTATGGCTACACCTTC. The encoded protein is CASSFDSRNYGYTF.

The chain has TRBV5-6 and TRBJ2-1; D is unclear. The CDR3 extends over 15 amino acids. The V gene lost 1 base and the J gene lost 0 bases, with 8 bases spanning the gap. Germline CDR1 SGHDT, CDR2 YYEEEE. CDR3 protein: CASSLRRSSYNEQFF. In nucleotides, the CDR3 is TGTGCCAGCAGCTTGAGGCGGAGCTCCTACAATGAGCAGTTCTTC.

This chain links TRBV4-2 with TRBJ2-5; D might be TRBD2 (5 bases). Germline lookup yields CDR1 LGHNA and CDR2 YNFKEQ. The germline V and J ends were trimmed by 1 base and 4 bases, with 7 bases remaining between them. The CDR3 runs to 13 residues. The CDR3, as DNA: TGTGCCAGCAGCCAAGTAGAGGGAGAGACCCAGTACTTC. This gives the protein CASSQVEGETQYF.

The rearrangement joins TRBV7-9 to TRBJ1-2, with TRBD1 matching 8 bases. The V gene's germline CDR1 is SEHNR and CDR2 FQNEAQ (reference sequence). The J segment lost 7 bases and the V segment lost 5 bases, leaving 15 bases of the junction unmatched. There are 16 residues in the CDR3. CDR3 bases: TGTGCCAGCAGCCCGACAGGGGCGCAGCCCTCGGGTGGCTACACCTTC. Protein: CASSPTGAQPSGGYTF.

This chain uses TRBV11-3 with TRBJ2-1; 7 nucleotides match TRBD1. Germline V lookup: CDR1 SGHNT, CDR2 YENEEA. The length of the CDR3 is 12 residues. V lost 4 bases and J lost 11; bases outside the gene matches: 5. As DNA, the CDR3 is TGTGCCAGCAGCTCGACAGGGTTTCAGCAGTTCTTC. Its translation: CASSSTGFQQFF.